Sequencing of this T cell receptor (beta chain) was carried out in a study of OX40 agonist ivuxolimab in advanced cancers. Repertoires were generated with immunoSEQ multiplex PCR, while TCRdb's copy carries only in-frame clones and drops some. Of over 10,000 clones in the sample, 65% to 85% were seen once. This clonotype originated in an adult with an advanced solid tumor such as melanoma, head and neck, liver or kidney cancer. Sequenced here: CD4+ or CD8+ T cells sorted from blood, sampled in a trial of the OX40 agonist ivuxolimab.

CDR3 sequence (DNA): TGTGCCAGCAGTGCTACCGGGACTCCGAACACCGGGGAGCTGTTTTTT. Protein: CASSATGTPNTGELFF. This chain connects TRBV6-6 to TRBJ2-2; D may be TRBD2 (6 bases). V was clipped by 5 bases and J by 0 bases, with 13 bases between them. From germline, CDR1 is MNHNY and CDR2 SVGAGI (reference sequence). The CDR3 is made up of 16 amino acids.